This TCR beta chain stems from a study of vaccination and CD4 T cells after COVID-19. Study as a whole: Sampling post-COVID took place a median around 100 days after diagnosis (range 35 to 161).

Overall study findings and caveats: Vaccine-specific clones numbering 304 of 307 showed spike mono-reactivity in convalescent patients.

Germline V CDR1 and CDR2: LNHDA, SQIVND (reference sequence). The CDR3 covers 14 residues. Trimming shortened V by 5 bases and J by 5 bases, and 15 bases separated the two germline ends. The treatment denotes: roughly 10-day PBMC culture with coronavirus spike peptide pools or control peptides (ViraFEST assay). With the Oncomine TCR Beta short-read assay, DNA from cultured CD4+ T cells was sequenced. MiXCR, applied by TCRdb to the PCR reads, yields one record per CDR3 protein. The sample consists of about 20,000 distinct CDR3 sequences, about 52% of them appearing once. Details on this clonotype: Its antigen is as yet unknown.

The chain recombines TRBV19 with TRBJ2-5, with D possibly TRBD2 on 6 matching bases. The sequence derives from a human donor who had recovered from COVID-19. Sequenced material: CD4+ T cells from blood, cultured in vitro. CDR3: CASSSPGREETQYF. Here the CDR3 DNA reads TGTGCCAGTAGTTCCCCGGGCCGGGAGGAGACCCAGTACTTC.